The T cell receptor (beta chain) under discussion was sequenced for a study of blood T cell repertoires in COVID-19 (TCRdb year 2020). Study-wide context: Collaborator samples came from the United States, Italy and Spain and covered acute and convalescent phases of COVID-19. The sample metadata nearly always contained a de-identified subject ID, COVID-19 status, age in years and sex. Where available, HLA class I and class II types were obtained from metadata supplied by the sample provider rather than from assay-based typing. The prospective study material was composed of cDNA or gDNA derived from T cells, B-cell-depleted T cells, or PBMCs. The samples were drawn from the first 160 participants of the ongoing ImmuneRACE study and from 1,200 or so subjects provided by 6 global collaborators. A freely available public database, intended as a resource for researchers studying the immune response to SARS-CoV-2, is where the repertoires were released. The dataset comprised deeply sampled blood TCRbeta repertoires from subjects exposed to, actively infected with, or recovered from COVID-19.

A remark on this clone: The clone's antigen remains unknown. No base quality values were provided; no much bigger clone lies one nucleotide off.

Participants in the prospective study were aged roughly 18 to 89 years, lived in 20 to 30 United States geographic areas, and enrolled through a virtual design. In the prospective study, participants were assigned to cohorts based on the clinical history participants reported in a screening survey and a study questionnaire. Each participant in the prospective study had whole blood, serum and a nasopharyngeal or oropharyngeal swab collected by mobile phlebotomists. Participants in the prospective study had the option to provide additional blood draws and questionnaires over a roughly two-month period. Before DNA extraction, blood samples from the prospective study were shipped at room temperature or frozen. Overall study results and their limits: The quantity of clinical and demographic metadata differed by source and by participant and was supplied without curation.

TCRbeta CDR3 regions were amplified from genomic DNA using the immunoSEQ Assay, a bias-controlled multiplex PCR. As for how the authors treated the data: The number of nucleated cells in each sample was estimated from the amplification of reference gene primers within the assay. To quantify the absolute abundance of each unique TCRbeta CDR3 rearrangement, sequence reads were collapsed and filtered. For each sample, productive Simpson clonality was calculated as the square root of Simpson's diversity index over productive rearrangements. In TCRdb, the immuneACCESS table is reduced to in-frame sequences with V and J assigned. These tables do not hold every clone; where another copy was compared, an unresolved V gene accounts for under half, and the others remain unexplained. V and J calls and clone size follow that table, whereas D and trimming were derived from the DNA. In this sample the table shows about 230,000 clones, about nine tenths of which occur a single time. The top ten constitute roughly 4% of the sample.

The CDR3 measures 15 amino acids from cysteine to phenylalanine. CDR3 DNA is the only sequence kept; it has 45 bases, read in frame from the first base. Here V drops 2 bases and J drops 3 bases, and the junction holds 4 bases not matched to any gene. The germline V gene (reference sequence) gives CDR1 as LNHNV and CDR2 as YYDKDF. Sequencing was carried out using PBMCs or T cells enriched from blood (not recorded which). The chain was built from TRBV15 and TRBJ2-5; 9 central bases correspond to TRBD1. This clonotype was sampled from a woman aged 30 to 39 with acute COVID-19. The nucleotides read TGTGCCACCAGCAGATACCGGGACAGGGAAGAGACCCAGTACTTC. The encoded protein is CATSRYRDREETQYF.